This T cell receptor beta chain was documented in a study of blood T cell repertoires in COVID-19. The overall study: Material from acute and convalescent COVID-19 was sourced from the United States, Italy and Spain. PBMCs, B-cell-depleted T cells, or T cells were the source of the cDNA or gDNA that made up the material.

Authors' methods: Reference gene primers were amplified, and this amplification served to estimate nucleated cell counts. Sequencing was performed with immunoSEQ multiplex PCR; in TCRdb, only in-frame clones are kept and a portion is missing. D and trimming were read from the DNA, whereas the V and J calls and clone size are those reported in that table. The repertoire holds around 250,000 clones, with about four fifths as singletons. CDR3 length equals 15 residues. Per germline, CDR1 MDHEN and CDR2 SYDVKM. With 8 bases clipped from V and 1 base from J, the junction kept 9 bases outside the gene matches.

The chain is built from TRBV28 and TRBJ1-2; 8 bases match TRBD1. This TCR was recovered from a woman under 30 with acute or convalescent COVID-19. Sequencing was carried out using peripheral blood. CDR3 protein: CASLNRGRINYGYTF. CDR3 coding DNA: TGTGCCAGCTTAAACAGGGGGAGGATTAACTATGGCTACACCTTC.